These 3 T cell receptor beta chains came from one sample sequenced in a study of early T cells in non-severe SARS-CoV-2 infection (dated by TCRdb to the early 2020s). Libraries were built with 5' RACE. Data came from a NextSeq 500. TCRdb ran its own pipeline on the public reads, namely fastp trimming at Q25 and MiXCR clone calling, and kept in-frame beta chains. Each entry merges the rows of one CDR3 protein and shows their most common DNA and genes. The sample table records 65,000 to 85,000 distinct CDR3 sequences; around 13% of these occur just once. The biggest ten clones account for 1.1% of the sample. Sequenced input: whole blood. The receptors shown here come from an adult who was a healthcare worker with PCR-confirmed SARS-CoV-2 infection or an uninfected control (not recorded which).

CDR3 sequence reads: CASSSPWGFRPYEQYF. CDR3 in DNA: TGTGCCAGCAGTTCCCCCTGGGGGTTCCGACCCTACGAGCAGTACTTC. The J gene is TRBJ2-7, the V gene TRBV27; either TRBD1 or TRBD2 may supply D (5 bases each). V was cut by 4 bases and J by 2 bases, with 18 bases left in between. The CDR3 length is 16 residues. The germline gives CDR1 MNHEY, CDR2 SMNVEV (reference sequence).

This clonotype was counted ten times or more. This chain's CDR3 is CASSALGNQPQHF. For the CDR3, the DNA is TGTGCCAGCAGTGCTTTGGGGAATCAGCCCCAGCATTTT. The V and J genes are TRBV2 and TRBJ1-5; no reliable D call. CDR3 size: 13 residues. Looked up from germline, CDR1 is SNHLY and CDR2 is FYNNEI. The V and J ends lost 4 bases and 4 bases respectively, with 8 bases between them.

This clonotype was counted a few times. The V call is TRBV10-3, the J call TRBJ1-1; TRBD1 is a possible D gene (5 bases). Looked up from germline, CDR1 is ENHRY and CDR2 is SYGVKD. V was trimmed by 10 bases and J by 2 bases, leaving 14 bases between them. The CDR3 spans 13 residues. DNA for the CDR3: TGTGCCACAACCGGGACCGAAAACACTGAAGCTTTCTTT. It yields the protein CATTGTENTEAFF.